The source of this T cell receptor (beta chain) is a study of CXCR3-negative and CXCR3-positive naive CD8 T cells. For the study at large: Roughly 135 million TRB reads were obtained overall (about 1.5 +/- 0.3 million per library).

Germline CDR1 reads MDHEN; CDR2 reads SYDVKM. The CDR3 extends over 16 amino acids. 5' RACE that incorporated UMI labels was used to prepare the TRB cDNA libraries. TCRdb re-called the 5' RACE reads; one entry per CDR3 protein, DNA not given. In all, the sample yields 150,000 or so distinct CDR3 sequences. As regards this clonotype: As yet, its antigen is unknown.

The authors gated naive CD8+ T cells as CD45RO-CCR7+CD27+CD95-. General study results and limits: CXCR3-negative naive cells had less hydrophobic TRB CDR3s than did CXCR3-positive naive cells. The majority of assays used fresh PBMCs, and CXCR3 expression partially decreased after cryopreservation.

V usage is TRBV28 and J usage is TRBJ2-7; TCRdb reports TRBD2, a call that lacks DNA to check it against. Sequencing used naive CXCR3+ CD8+ T cells from blood. Stated subset: CD45RO-CCR7+CD27+CD95- naive CD8+ T cells expressing CXCR3 (TNR3+). The TCR comes from a human donor in good health. Some clones in this sample may be carry-over from other donors' samples. CDR3 loop: CASSLTLAGGRMEQYF.